Reported below is one T cell receptor (beta chain). Original handling: Reference gene primer amplification gave nucleated cell count estimates. The data were produced by immunoSEQ multiplex PCR, yet TCRdb's version contains in-frame clones alone and is incomplete. V and J calls and clone size are given by that table; D and trimming were obtained from the DNA. Of 250,000 to 350,000 clones listed, roughly nine tenths were seen once; the top ten hold roughly 2%. This sample stems from a study of blood T cell repertoires in COVID-19. Overall study context: Donors in the United States, Italy and Spain gave samples during acute or convalescent COVID-19. PBMCs, B-cell-depleted T cells, or T cells were the source of the cDNA or gDNA that made up the material.

Between the trimmed V and J ends, which lost 5 bases and 4 bases, there was a span of 20 bases. The CDR3 sequence is 15 residues long. The germline V gene encodes CDR1 GTSNPN and CDR2 SVGIG (reference sequence). Sequenced material: peripheral blood. The receptor was derived from a woman in her forties or fifties who had recovered from COVID-19. The V call is TRBV30, the J call TRBJ1-2; D is unresolved. CDR3 residues: CAWHFFRGSGYGYTF. As DNA, the CDR3 is TGTGCCTGGCATTTTTTCCGAGGCTCCGGCTATGGCTACACCTTC.